The clone carrying this T cell receptor beta chain was observed a handful of times. Antigen: not known. The data are from a study of blood T cells in healthy people across ages. The germline V gene encodes CDR1 MNHEY and CDR2 SMNVEV (reference sequence). The CDR3 covers 16 residues. Study-level points and caveats: Getting older went along with TCR beta diversity per million T cells dropping roughly linearly. The study regarded diversity estimates from one million T cells as underestimates. Whereas aged donors had fewer naive CD4+ cells, long-lived donors had more of them and higher diversity.

For the second PCR, which ran for 7 to 11 cycles, a sample-barcoded 5' primer and a J-beta primer mix were used. Via MiXCR, TCRdb re-called the 5' RACE reads, giving one row per CDR3 protein. The sample shows 850,000 to 1,000,000 distinct CDR3 sequences, 45% to 50% of them seen only once. Every donor provided 7.5 to 10 milliliters of peripheral blood. The sequencing sample was made of blood. This clonotype originated in a man aged 25-45 years in good health. The V call is TRBV27, the J call TRBJ2-7; 7 bases line up with TRBD2. Matching the DNA end better, TRBJ2-5 makes the J call doubtful. For the CDR3, the DNA is TGTGCCAGCAGTTTAAAGGCAGCCCCGCGGGGGGAGACCCAGTACTTC. Its translation: CASSLKAAPRGETQYF.